This T cell receptor beta chain originates from a study of OX40 agonist ivuxolimab in advanced cancers. About the study: Patients receiving dose escalation had hepatocellular carcinoma, melanoma, renal cell or head and neck cancer.

Data came from immunoSEQ multiplex PCR; TCRdb stores just in-frame clones and leaves some out. The sample records approximately 35,000 clones, roughly 74% being singletons. CDR3 length: 15 amino acids. This receptor was obtained from an adult with an advanced solid tumor such as melanoma, head and neck, liver or kidney cancer. The V call is TRBV21-1, the J call TRBJ2-7. TRBV21-1 is a documented pseudogene. The source was CD4+ or CD8+ T cells sorted from blood, collected in a trial of the OX40 agonist ivuxolimab. CDR3 amino acids: CASSQSSIGAAEQYF. CDR3 coding DNA: TGCGCCAGCAGCCAATCTTCTATTGGCGCTGCCGAGCAGTACTTC.